This passage covers 29 T cell receptor beta chains from one sample sequenced in a study of cytomegalovirus exposure and HLA in healthy donors. Vbeta (60) and Jbeta (13) primers were used in the PCR. Generated by immunoSEQ multiplex PCR, the TCRdb table keeps only in-frame clones and is missing some. The sample shows around 150,000 clones, roughly 80% of them seen only once. Sequences were obtained from PBMCs. These receptors all come from a human donor in good health.

The chain joins TRBV19 to TRBJ2-7, with D unresolved. V dropped 1 base and J dropped 7 bases, with 14 bases sitting between them. Germline values: CDR1 LNHDA, CDR2 SQIVND (reference sequence). The CDR3 runs 14 residues. The CDR3: CASSIALKDGEQYF. The CDR3 DNA reads TGTGCCAGTAGTATAGCTCTGAAAGACGGGGAGCAGTACTTC.

The chain is built from TRBV27 and TRBJ2-5, with D perhaps matching TRBD2 (5 bases). There are 16 residues in the CDR3. The V end lost 8 bases, the J end lost 1 base, and 20 bases lay between the germline ends. CDR1 is MNHEY, CDR2 SMNVEV, per germline (reference sequence). The CDR3 DNA reads as TGTGCCAGCCGCGCGCCGGGGATTGGCCGCCAAGAGACCCAGTACTTC. This gives the protein CASRAPGIGRQETQYF.

Note on this clone: Germline and junction disagree at one end, which may indicate a read error. This chain connects TRBV30 to TRBJ1-1; D is possibly TRBD1 (5 bases). The CDR3 has 13 amino acids. In germline, CDR1 is GTSNPN, CDR2 SVGIG (reference sequence). The CDR3 DNA reads as TGTGCCTGGAGTCGTCAAACGAGCCGGGACTCCGTGTTT. Its protein product is CAWSRQTSRDSVF. The full variable domain, its missing parts supplied by reference TRBV30 and TRBJ1-1, is SQTIHQWPATLVQPVGSPLSLECTVEGTSNPNLYWYRQAAGRGLQLLFYSVGIGQISSEVPQNLSASRPQDRQFILSSKKLLLSDSGFYLCAWSRQTSRDSVFGQGTRLTVV.

Of note for this clone: The junction and the germline gene differ at one end; a read error may be behind it. V gene TRBV28 combines with J gene TRBJ2-1; 8 bases fit TRBD1. Germline lookup yields CDR1 MDHEN and CDR2 SYDVKM. This CDR3 has 15 amino acids. CDR3: CATSLNPRGRDEQFF. DNA of the CDR3: TGTGCCACCAGTTTAAACCCCAGGGGGCGAGATGAGCAGTTCTTC. Full variable domain (outside the CDR3, taken from reference TRBV28 and TRBJ2-1): DVKVTQSSRYLVKRTGEKVFLECVQDMDHENMFWYRQDPGLGLRLIYFSYDVKMKEKGDIPEGYSVSREKKERFSLILESASTNQTSMYLCATSLNPRGRDEQFFGPGTRLTVL.

This clone was seen a handful of times. This chain connects TRBV7-8 to TRBJ2-3, with 8 bases matching TRBD1. The CDR3 runs to 16 residues. Germline CDR1 and CDR2: SGHVS and FQNEAQ. Trimming removed 3 bases from V and 5 bases from J; junction bases left unmatched: 10. CDR3: CASSFRTGLYGDTQYF. The CDR3 nucleotides read TGTGCCAGCAGCTTCCGGACAGGGCTTTATGGAGATACGCAGTATTTT.

This clone appeared a single time. The chain couples TRBV27 to TRBJ2-3, with D possibly being TRBD2 (6 bases). Germline V gene sequence: CDR1 MNHEY, CDR2 SMNVEV (reference sequence). This CDR3 is 17 amino acids long. Between the trimmed V and J ends, which lost 6 bases and 5 bases, there was a span of 24 bases. The CDR3 loop is CASRRSWGEQRGDTQYF. The DNA for the CDR3 is TGTGCCAGCAGGCGATCGTGGGGGGAGCAAAGGGGAGATACGCAGTATTTT.

The chain links TRBV7-8 to TRBJ1-1, with D uncertain. Germline CDR1 reads SGHVS; CDR2 reads FQNEAQ. The CDR3 covers 15 residues. With 4 bases removed from V and 3 bases from J, the gap between germline ends came to 15 bases. The CDR3 DNA sequence: TGTGCCAGCAGCTCCACCCCAAGAATAGACACTGAAGCTTTCTTT. Amino acid sequence: CASSSTPRIDTEAFF. The complete variable domain, with remaining parts taken from reference TRBV7-8 and TRBJ1-1, reads GAGVSQSPRYKVAKRGQDVALRCDPISGHVSLFWYQQALGQGPEFLTYFQNEAQLDKSGLPSDRFFAERPEGSVSTLKIQRTQQEDSAVYLCASSSTPRIDTEAFFGQGTRLTVV.

This chain connects TRBV27 to TRBJ1-6; 9 bases map to TRBD1. This CDR3 has 15 amino acids. Losses at the gene ends were 6 bases for V and 7 bases for J; bases not matched to a gene: 7. Germline V gene sequence: CDR1 MNHEY, CDR2 SMNVEV (reference sequence). CDR3 sequence reads: CASSHGTGLNSPLHF. The CDR3 nucleotides are TGTGCCAGCAGCCACGGGACAGGGCTCAATTCACCCCTCCACTTT.

This chain joins TRBV27 and TRBJ2-1; 13 bases align to TRBD2. This CDR3 contains 14 residues. Germline CDR1 reads MNHEY; CDR2 reads SMNVEV (reference sequence). Trimming took 6 bases from V and 9 from J; bases not matched to a gene: 5. This CDR3 reads CASRLGLAGCEQFF. CDR3 in DNA: TGTGCCAGCAGGCTGGGACTAGCGGGATGTGAGCAGTTCTTC.

V usage is TRBV28 and J usage is TRBJ1-2; tentatively, D is TRBD1 (6 bases). The germline gives CDR1 MDHEN, CDR2 SYDVKM. This CDR3 region has 13 residues. Trimming stripped 6 bases from V and 4 bases from J, with 12 bases between. CDR3 nucleotides: TGTGCCAGCAGGGCAGGGGAACCCTATGGCTACACCTTC. This codes for CASRAGEPYGYTF.

The chain links TRBV9 to TRBJ2-3; 9 bases line up with TRBD2. CDR1 is SGDLS and CDR2 is YYNGEE in the germline V gene. The CDR3 loop spans 19 amino acids. The ends lost 3 bases at V and 1 base at J; junction bases unmatched: 15. Here the CDR3 DNA reads TGTGCCAGCAGCGCCCTGACTAGCGGCTTCCCGGGGGGCACAGATACGCAGTATTTT. It is translated as CASSALTSGFPGGTDTQYF.

The chain carries TRBV27 and TRBJ1-2; 9 bases are shared with TRBD1. The V and J ends lost 10 bases and 5 bases, in that order; junction bases with no gene match: 11. The CDR3 totals 14 residues. Germline V gene lookup returns CDR1 MNHEY and CDR2 SMNVEV (reference sequence). The DNA for the CDR3 is TGTGCCACCCATCCAGGGGGGACAGGGTATGGCTACACCTTC. This gives the protein CATHPGGTGYGYTF.

The rearrangement uses TRBV7-9 and TRBJ2-4; D call uncertain. With 10 bases removed from V and 0 bases from J, the gap between germline ends came to 13 bases. This CDR3 spans 14 amino acids. Looked up from germline, CDR1 is SEHNR and CDR2 is FQNEAQ (reference sequence). The CDR3 DNA is TGTGCCATCAGAGACAACTTAGCCAAAAACATTCAGTACTTC. Its protein is CAIRDNLAKNIQYF. Combining the CDR3 with reference TRBV7-9 and TRBJ2-4 gives the whole variable domain DTGVSQNPRHKITKRGQNVTFRCDPISEHNRLYWYRQTLGQGPEFLTYFQNEAQLEKSRLLSDRFSAERPKGSFSTLEIQRTEQGDSAMYLCAIRDNLAKNIQYFGAGTRLSVL.

The V and J genes are TRBV25-1 and TRBJ2-1; a possible D gene is TRBD2 (6 bases). V was shortened by 1 base and J by 0 bases, with 10 bases between the two germline ends. The V gene's germline CDR1 is MGHDK and CDR2 SYGVNS. This CDR3 has 16 amino acids. The CDR3 sequence: CASSELGGSSYNEQFF. The CDR3 coding sequence is TGTGCCAGCAGTGAATTAGGAGGGAGCTCCTACAATGAGCAGTTCTTC.

V is TRBV28 and J is TRBJ1-1, with unresolved D. The V end was cut by 3 bases, the J end by 0 bases, with 8 bases between. The germline V gene has CDR1 MDHEN and CDR2 SYDVKM. The CDR3 runs 14 residues. DNA of the CDR3: TGTGCCAGCAGTTTGAAGCCTCTGAACACTGAAGCTTTCTTT. This encodes CASSLKPLNTEAFF.

This chain joins TRBV25-1 and TRBJ2-1; tentative D call: TRBD2 (6 bases). Per the germline V gene, CDR1 is MGHDK and CDR2 is SYGVNS. CDR3 length: 14 amino acids. V lost 1 base and J 10 bases, leaving 14 bases between the germline ends. The CDR3 DNA is TGTGCCAGCAGTGAATTGGTTTCGGCGGGGGAGCAGTTCTTC. It translates to CASSELVSAGEQFF.

The V and J genes are TRBV7-9 and TRBJ2-2; D ambiguous. CDR3 length equals 13 residues. V was clipped by 5 bases and J by 5 bases, with 9 bases between them. Germline V lookup: CDR1 SEHNR, CDR2 FQNEAQ (reference sequence). The CDR3 sequence is CASSLQVTGELFF. CDR3 nucleotides: TGTGCCAGCAGCCTTCAGGTTACCGGGGAGCTGTTTTTT.

This rearrangement joins TRBV30 to TRBJ1-1; D gene ambiguous. CDR1 is GTSNPN and CDR2 is SVGIG in the germline V gene (reference sequence). V shed 5 bases and J shed 4 bases, with 17 bases lying between them. This CDR3 spans 14 amino acids. CDR3 loop: CAWYTLVGSTEAFF. CDR3 nucleotides: TGTGCCTGGTATACTCTAGTGGGGAGCACTGAAGCTTTCTTT.

With respect to this clone: The sample has other DNA sequences that encode this CDR3 too. This chain links TRBV28 with TRBJ1-3, with D unclear. This CDR3 contains 12 residues. The V and J ends lost 3 bases and 4 bases respectively, with 4 bases between them. CDR1 and CDR2 (germline): MDHEN, SYDVKM. The CDR3 coding sequence is TGTGCCAGCAGTTTCAGGGGAAACACCATATATTTT. Translation gives CASSFRGNTIYF. The variable domain in full, with the rest retrieved from reference TRBV28 and TRBJ1-3, is DVKVTQSSRYLVKRTGEKVFLECVQDMDHENMFWYRQDPGLGLRLIYFSYDVKMKEKGDIPEGYSVSREKKERFSLILESASTNQTSMYLCASSFRGNTIYFGEGSWLTVV.

The gene calls are TRBV5-5 and TRBJ2-6; D may be TRBD2 (5 bases). The CDR3 consists of 16 residues. The V end was cut by 3 bases, the J end by 0 bases, with 10 bases between. In germline, CDR1 is SGHKS, CDR2 YYEKEE (reference sequence). CDR3 nucleotide sequence: TGTGCCAGCAGCTCGTCCGCGGGCTCTGGGGCCAACGTCCTGACTTTC. Protein product: CASSSSAGSGANVLTF.

V is TRBV4-1 and J is TRBJ2-1; TRBD2 agrees at 10 bases. The CDR3 sequence is 17 residues long. V lost 5 bases to trimming and J lost 5 bases; unmatched junction nucleotides: 12. The germline CDR1 and CDR2 sequences are MGHRA and YSYEKL. This CDR3 is CASSEVPGLAINNEQFF. Written as DNA, the CDR3 is TGCGCCAGCAGCGAAGTACCGGGACTAGCGATCAACAATGAGCAGTTCTTC.

The sample holds a few counts of this clone. This chain links TRBV5-1 with TRBJ2-1; D perhaps matches TRBD1 (6 bases). Trimming cost V 7 bases and J 3 bases, with 17 bases left between them. Germline CDR1 reads SGHRS; CDR2 reads YFSETQ. This CDR3 is built from 15 residues. CDR3 protein: CASSTGTNLYNEQFF. In DNA, the CDR3 is TGCGCCAGCTCAACCGGGACAAACCTCTACAATGAGCAGTTCTTC.

The chain couples TRBV27 to TRBJ1-1; TRBD1 aligns across 10 bases. This CDR3 spans 15 amino acids. V shed 4 bases, J shed 1 base, and the junction held 3 bases outside the gene matches. Looked up from germline, CDR1 is MNHEY and CDR2 is SMNVEV (reference sequence). CDR3 DNA sequence: TGTGCCAGCAGTTCCAGACAGGGGGCGAACACTGAAGCTTTCTTT. As protein: CASSSRQGANTEAFF.

The CDR3 region has the DNA TGTGCCAGCGGGCTAGCGGGGAACCCCTACAATGAGCAGTTCTTC. Translating it yields CASGLAGNPYNEQFF. The V call is TRBV11-1, the J call TRBJ2-1; 9 nucleotides agree with TRBD2. Germline CDR1 reads SGHAT; CDR2 reads FQDESV (reference sequence). This CDR3 region has 15 residues. J was trimmed by 2 bases and V by 8 bases; bases with no gene match: 7.

V is TRBV12-5 and J is TRBJ2-7; 11 bases line up with TRBD1. V was clipped by 3 bases and J by 6 bases; unmatched bases: 7. The CDR3 spans 15 residues. Per germline, CDR1 LGHNT and CDR2 FRNRAP. CDR3 region: CASGFLGTGGPEQYF. DNA for the CDR3: TGTGCTAGTGGTTTCTTGGGGACAGGGGGACCCGAGCAGTACTTC.

The chain combines TRBV4-2 with TRBJ1-1; 8 bases line up with TRBD1. CDR3 size: 16 residues. The germline V gene has CDR1 LGHNA and CDR2 YNFKEQ. V shed 0 bases and J 5 bases; nucleotides not matched to a gene: 8. The CDR3 loop reads CASSQDRGQGSTEAFF. In DNA, the CDR3 is TGTGCCAGCAGCCAAGATCGCGGACAGGGAAGTACTGAAGCTTTCTTT.

This clone was counted a few times. The chain has TRBV6-5 and TRBJ1-5, with TRBD1 identical over 9 bases. From germline, CDR1 is MNHEY and CDR2 SVGAGI. There are 12 residues in the CDR3. The J segment lost 7 bases and the V segment lost 6 bases, leaving 1 base of the junction unmatched. In DNA form, the CDR3 reads TGTGCCAGCAGGGGACAGGGCCAGCCCCAGCATTTT. Protein: CASRGQGQPQHF.

The rearrangement uses TRBV18 and TRBJ2-7; 10 nucleotides match TRBD1. The junction had 5 bases not matched to a gene; V was cut back by 6 bases and J by 3 bases. This CDR3 comprises 14 residues. From germline, CDR1 is KGHSH and CDR2 LQKENI. CDR3 DNA sequence: TGTGCCAGCTCCCCCAGGGACAGGGGCTACGAGCAGTACTTC. Its translation: CASSPRDRGYEQYF.

The rearrangement joins TRBV27 to TRBJ2-7; tentatively, D is TRBD2 (5 bases). The CDR3 has 14 amino acids. Germline CDR1 reads MNHEY; CDR2 reads SMNVEV (reference sequence). Trimming shortened V by 6 bases and J by 4 bases, and 16 bases separated the two germline ends. CDR3 region: CASRGVASGYEQYF. The CDR3 bases are TGTGCCAGCAGAGGAGTAGCGAGCGGATACGAGCAGTACTTC.